This record concerns one T cell receptor (beta chain) sequence. The target antigen is unknown. These data are taken from a study of shared clonotypes between healthy human individuals. Study-wide context: Samples came from a couple of female and three male donors aged 18 to 49.

CDR1 SGHRS and CDR2 YFSETQ come from the germline V gene. V gave up 1 base and J gave up 3 bases, with 7 bases separating them. The CDR3 sequence is 13 residues long. Sequencing was performed with immunoSEQ multiplex PCR; in TCRdb, only in-frame clones are kept and a portion is missing. The sample lists 600,000 to 750,000 clones, 55% to 80% occurring once. The study, taken as a whole, reports: The four-donor shared clonotypes exceeded non-shared clonotypes in generation probability, with non-shared ones scoring lower. Blood was the sole source, and tissue repertoires probably differ.

The sequenced sample consisted of memory CD4+ T cells sorted from blood. Subset reported: CD45RA-negative fraction. The source of this sequence is a woman aged 30 to 39 in good health. J is TRBJ1-2 and V is TRBV5-1; D is uncertain. CDR3 DNA sequence: TGCGCCAGCAGCTTGTTGACGGACTATGGCTACACCTTC. Translating it yields CASSLLTDYGYTF.